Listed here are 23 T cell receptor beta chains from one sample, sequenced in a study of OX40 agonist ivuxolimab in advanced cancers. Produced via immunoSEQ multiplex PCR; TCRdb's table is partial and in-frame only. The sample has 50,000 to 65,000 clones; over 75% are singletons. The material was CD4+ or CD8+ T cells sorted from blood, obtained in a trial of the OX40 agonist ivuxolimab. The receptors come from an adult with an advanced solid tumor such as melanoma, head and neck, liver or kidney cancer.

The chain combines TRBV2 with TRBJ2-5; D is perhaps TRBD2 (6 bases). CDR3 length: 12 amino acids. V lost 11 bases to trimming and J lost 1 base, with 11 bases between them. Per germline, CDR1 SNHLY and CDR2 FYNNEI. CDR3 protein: CAGGTSQETQYF. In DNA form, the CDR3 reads TGTGCCGGGGGGACCTCCCAAGAGACCCAGTACTTC.

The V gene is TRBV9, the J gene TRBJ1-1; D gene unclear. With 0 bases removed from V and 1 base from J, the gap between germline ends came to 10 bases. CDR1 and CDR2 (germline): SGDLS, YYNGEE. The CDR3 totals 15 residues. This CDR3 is CASSVGVTSNTEAFF. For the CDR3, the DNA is TGTGCCAGCAGCGTAGGTGTCACCTCGAACACTGAAGCTTTCTTT.

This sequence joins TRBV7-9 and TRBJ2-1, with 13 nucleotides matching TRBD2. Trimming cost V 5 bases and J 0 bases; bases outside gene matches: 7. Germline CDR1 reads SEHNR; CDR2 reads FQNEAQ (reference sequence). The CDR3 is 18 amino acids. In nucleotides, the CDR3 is TGTGCCAGCAGCCACGGACTAGCGGGGGATATCTCCTACAATGAGCAGTTCTTC. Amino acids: CASSHGLAGDISYNEQFF.

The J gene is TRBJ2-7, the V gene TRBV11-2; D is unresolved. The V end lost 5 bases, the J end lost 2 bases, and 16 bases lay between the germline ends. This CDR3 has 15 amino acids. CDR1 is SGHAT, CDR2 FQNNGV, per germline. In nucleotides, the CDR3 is TGTGCCAGCAGCCTTTTAGTCGGCAAAGCCTACGAGCAGTACTTC. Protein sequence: CASSLLVGKAYEQYF.

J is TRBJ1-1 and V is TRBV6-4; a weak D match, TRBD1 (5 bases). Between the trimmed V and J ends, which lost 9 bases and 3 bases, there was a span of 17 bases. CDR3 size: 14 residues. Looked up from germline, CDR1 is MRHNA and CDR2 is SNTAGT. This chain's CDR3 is CARRPPGSDTEAFF. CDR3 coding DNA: TGTGCCAGAAGACCCCCAGGGTCGGACACTGAAGCTTTCTTT.

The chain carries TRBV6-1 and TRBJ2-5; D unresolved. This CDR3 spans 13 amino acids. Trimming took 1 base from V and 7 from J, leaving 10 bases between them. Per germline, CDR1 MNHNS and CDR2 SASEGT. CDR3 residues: CASSEGARATQYF. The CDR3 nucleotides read TGTGCCAGCAGTGAAGGGGCTAGGGCGACCCAGTACTTC.

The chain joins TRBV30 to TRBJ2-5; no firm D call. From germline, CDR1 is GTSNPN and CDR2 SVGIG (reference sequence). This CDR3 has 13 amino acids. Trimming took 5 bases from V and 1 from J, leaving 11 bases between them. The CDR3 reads CAWARLLQETQYF. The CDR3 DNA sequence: TGTGCCTGGGCGCGGCTCCTCCAAGAGACCCAGTACTTC.

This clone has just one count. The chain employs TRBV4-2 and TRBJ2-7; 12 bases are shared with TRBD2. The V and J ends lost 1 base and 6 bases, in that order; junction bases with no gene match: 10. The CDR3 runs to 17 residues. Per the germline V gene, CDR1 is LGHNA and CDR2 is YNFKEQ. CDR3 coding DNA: TGTGCCAGCAGCCAAGTCCTAGCGGGGGGGAGTTACGGCGAGCAGTACTTC. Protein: CASSQVLAGGSYGEQYF.

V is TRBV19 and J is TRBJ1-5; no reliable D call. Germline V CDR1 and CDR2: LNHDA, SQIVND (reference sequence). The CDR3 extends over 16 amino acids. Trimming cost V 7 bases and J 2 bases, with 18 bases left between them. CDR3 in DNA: TGTGCCAGTAATAGATGGGAGGGAATGGGCAATCAGCCCCAGCATTTT. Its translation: CASNRWEGMGNQPQHF.

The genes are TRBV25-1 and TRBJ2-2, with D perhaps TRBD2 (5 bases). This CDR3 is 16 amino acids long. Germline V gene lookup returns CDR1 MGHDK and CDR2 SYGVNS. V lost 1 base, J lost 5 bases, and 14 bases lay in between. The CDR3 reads CASSEFREDSTGELFF. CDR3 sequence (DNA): TGTGCCAGCAGTGAATTCCGGGAAGATAGTACCGGGGAGCTGTTTTTT.

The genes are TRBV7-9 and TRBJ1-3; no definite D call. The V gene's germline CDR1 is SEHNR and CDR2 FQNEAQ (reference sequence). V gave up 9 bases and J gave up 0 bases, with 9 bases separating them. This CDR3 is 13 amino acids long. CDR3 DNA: TGTGCCAGGGGGTTTGCCTCTGGAAACACCATATATTTT. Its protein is CARGFASGNTIYF.

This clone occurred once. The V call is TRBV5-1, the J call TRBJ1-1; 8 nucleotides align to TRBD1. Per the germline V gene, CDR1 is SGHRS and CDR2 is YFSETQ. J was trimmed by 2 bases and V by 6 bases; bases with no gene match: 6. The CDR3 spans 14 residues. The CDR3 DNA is TGCGCCAGCATAGCAGGGGGCCCCAACACTGAAGCTTTCTTT. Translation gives CASIAGGPNTEAFF.

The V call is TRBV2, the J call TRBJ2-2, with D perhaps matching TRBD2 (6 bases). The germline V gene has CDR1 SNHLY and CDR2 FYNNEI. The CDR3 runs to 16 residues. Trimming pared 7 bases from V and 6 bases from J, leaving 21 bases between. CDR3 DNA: TGTGCCAGCACGGGCTCCTCTGGGGGGACCCCCGGGGAGCTGTTTTTT. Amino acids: CASTGSSGGTPGELFF.

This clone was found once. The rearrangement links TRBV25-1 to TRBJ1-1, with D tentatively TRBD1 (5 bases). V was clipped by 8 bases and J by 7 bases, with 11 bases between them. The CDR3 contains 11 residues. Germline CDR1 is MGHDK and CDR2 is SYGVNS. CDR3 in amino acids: CASQGQLEAFF. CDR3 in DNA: TGTGCCAGCCAAGGACAACTTGAAGCTTTCTTT.

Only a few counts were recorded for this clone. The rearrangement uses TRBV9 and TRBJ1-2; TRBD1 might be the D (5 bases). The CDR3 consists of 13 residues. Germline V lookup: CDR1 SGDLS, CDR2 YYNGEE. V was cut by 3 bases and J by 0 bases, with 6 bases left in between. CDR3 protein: CASSDRTNYGYTF. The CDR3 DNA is TGTGCCAGCAGCGACAGGACTAACTATGGCTACACCTTC. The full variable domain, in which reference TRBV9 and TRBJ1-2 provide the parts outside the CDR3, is DSGVTQTPKHLITATGQRVTLRCSPRSGDLSVYWYQQSLDQGLQFLIQYYNGEERAKGNILERFSAQQFPDLHSELNLSSLELGDSALYFCASSDRTNYGYTFGSGTRLTVV.

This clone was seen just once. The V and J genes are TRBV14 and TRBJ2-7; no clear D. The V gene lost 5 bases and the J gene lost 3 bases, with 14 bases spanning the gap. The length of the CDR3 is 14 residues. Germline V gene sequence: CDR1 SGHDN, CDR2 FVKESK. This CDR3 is CASSSLGIRYEQYF. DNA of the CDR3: TGTGCCAGCAGCTCCCTAGGGATCCGCTACGAGCAGTACTTC.

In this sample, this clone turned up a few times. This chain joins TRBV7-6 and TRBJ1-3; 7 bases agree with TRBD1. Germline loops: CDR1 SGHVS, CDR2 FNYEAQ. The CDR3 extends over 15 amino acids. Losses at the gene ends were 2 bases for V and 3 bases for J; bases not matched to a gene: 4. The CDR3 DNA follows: TGTGCCAGCAGCTTAAGAACAGGGGATGGAAACACCATATATTTT. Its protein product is CASSLRTGDGNTIYF.

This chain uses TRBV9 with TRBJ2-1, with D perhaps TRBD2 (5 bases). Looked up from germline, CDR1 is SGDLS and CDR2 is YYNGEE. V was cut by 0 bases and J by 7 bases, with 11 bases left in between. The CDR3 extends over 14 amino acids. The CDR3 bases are TGTGCCAGCAGCGTAGCGGGAACGGGGAATGAGCAGTTCTTC. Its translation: CASSVAGTGNEQFF.

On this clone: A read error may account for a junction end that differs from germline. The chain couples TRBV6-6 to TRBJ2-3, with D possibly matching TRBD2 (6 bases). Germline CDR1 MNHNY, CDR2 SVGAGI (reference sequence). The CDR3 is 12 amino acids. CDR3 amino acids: CGTSTGTDTQYF. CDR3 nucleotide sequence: TGCGGAACTAGCACCGGCACAGATACGCAGTATTTT.

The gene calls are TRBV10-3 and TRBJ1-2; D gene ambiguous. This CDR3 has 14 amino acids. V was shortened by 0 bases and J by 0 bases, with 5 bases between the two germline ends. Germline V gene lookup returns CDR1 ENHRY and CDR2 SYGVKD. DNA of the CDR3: TGTGCCATCAGTGAGTCGTCAGCTAACTATGGCTACACCTTC. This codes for CAISESSANYGYTF.

CDR3 sequence: CASSGGPSYEQYF. CDR3 DNA sequence: TGTGCCAGCAGTGGGGGGCCTTCCTACGAGCAGTACTTC. This chain links TRBV2 with TRBJ2-7, with D possibly being TRBD1 (6 bases). V was pared by 4 bases and J by 1 base, with 8 bases between. The germline CDR1 and CDR2 sequences are SNHLY and FYNNEI. The CDR3 totals 13 residues.

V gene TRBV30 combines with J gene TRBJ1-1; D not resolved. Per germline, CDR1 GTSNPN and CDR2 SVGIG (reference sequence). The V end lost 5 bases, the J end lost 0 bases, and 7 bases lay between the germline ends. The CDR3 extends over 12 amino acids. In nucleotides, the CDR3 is TGTGCCTGGGGTCCAGTGAACACTGAAGCTTTCTTT. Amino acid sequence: CAWGPVNTEAFF.

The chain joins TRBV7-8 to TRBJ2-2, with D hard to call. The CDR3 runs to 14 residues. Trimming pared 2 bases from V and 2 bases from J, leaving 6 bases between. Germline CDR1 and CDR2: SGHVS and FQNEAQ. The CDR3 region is CASSLMANTGELFF. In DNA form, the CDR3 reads TGTGCCAGCAGCTTAATGGCCAACACCGGGGAGCTGTTTTTT.